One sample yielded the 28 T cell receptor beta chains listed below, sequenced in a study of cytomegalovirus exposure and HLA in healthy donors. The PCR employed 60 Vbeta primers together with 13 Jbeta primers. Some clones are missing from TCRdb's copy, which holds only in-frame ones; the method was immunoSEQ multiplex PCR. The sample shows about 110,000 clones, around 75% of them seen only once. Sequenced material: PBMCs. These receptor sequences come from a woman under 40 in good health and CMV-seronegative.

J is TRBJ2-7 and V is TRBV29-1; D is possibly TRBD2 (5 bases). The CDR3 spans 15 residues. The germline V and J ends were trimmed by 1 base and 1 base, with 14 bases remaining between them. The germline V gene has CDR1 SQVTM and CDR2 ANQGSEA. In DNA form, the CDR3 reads TGCAGCGTTGAAGTGAGTGGGAGTACTTCCTACGAGCAGTACTTC. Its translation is CSVEVSGSTSYEQYF.

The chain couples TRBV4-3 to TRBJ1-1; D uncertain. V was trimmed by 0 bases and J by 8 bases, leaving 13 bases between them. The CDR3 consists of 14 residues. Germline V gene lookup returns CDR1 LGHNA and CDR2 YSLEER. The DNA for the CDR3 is TGCGCCAGCAGCCAAGATCCTCAGACGAGGGAAGCTTTCTTT. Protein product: CASSQDPQTREAFF.

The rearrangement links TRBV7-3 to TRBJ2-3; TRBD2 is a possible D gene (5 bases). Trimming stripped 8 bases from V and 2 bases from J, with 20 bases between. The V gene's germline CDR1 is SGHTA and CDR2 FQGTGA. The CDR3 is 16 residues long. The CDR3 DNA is TGTGCCAGCTCCACCCGGTTGGCGGGCCACACAGATACGCAGTATTTT. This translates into CASSTRLAGHTDTQYF.

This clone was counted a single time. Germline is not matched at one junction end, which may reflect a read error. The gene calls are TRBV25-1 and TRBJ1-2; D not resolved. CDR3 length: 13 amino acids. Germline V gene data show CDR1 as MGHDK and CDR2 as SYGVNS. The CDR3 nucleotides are TGTGCCAGCAGTTATGGCGGGAGGTATGGCTACCCCTTC. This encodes CASSYGGRYGYPF.

This CDR3 is CAWSRQTYNEQFF. DNA for the CDR3: TGTGCCTGGAGTCGTCAGACTTACAATGAGCAGTTCTTC. The genes are TRBV30 and TRBJ2-1, with D unresolved. Deletions cut 2 bases from V and 4 bases from J, with 9 bases between. The CDR3 length is 13 residues. The germline CDR1 and CDR2 sequences are GTSNPN and SVGIG (reference sequence). The full variable domain, in which reference TRBV30 and TRBJ2-1 provide the parts outside the CDR3, is SQTIHQWPATLVQPVGSPLSLECTVEGTSNPNLYWYRQAAGRGLQLLFYSVGIGQISSEVPQNLSASRPQDRQFILSSKKLLLSDSGFYLCAWSRQTYNEQFFGPGTRLTVL.

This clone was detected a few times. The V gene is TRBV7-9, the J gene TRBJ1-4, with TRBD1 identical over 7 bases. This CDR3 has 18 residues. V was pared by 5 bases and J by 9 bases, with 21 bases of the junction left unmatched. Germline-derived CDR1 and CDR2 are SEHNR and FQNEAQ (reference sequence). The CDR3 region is CASSEHNIPTRDSQKLFF. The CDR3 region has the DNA TGTGCCAGCAGCGAGCATAACATACCGACACGGGACAGCCAAAAACTGTTTTTT.

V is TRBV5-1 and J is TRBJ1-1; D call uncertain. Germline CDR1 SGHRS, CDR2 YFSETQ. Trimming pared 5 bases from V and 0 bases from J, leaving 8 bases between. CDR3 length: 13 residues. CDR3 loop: CASRGDMNTEAFF. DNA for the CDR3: TGCGCCAGCAGGGGAGACATGAACACTGAAGCTTTCTTT.

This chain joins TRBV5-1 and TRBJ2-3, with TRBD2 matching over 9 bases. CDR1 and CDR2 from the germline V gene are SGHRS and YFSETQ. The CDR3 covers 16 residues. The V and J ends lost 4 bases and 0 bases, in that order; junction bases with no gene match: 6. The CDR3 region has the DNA TGCGCCAGCAGCGCAATAGCGGGGGCTAGCACAGATACGCAGTATTTT. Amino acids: CASSAIAGASTDTQYF. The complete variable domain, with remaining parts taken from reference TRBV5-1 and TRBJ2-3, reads KAGVTQTPRYLIKTRGQQVTLSCSPISGHRSVSWYQQTPGQGLQFLFEYFSETQRNKGNFPGRFSGRQFSNSRSEMNVSTLELGDSALYLCASSAIAGASTDTQYFGPGTRLTVL.

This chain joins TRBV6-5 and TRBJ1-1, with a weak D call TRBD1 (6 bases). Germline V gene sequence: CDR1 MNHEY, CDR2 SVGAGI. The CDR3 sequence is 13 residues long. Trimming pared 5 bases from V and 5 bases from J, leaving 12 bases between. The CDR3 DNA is TGTGCCAGCAGTCAACAGGGTTGGACTGAAGCTTTCTTT. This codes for CASSQQGWTEAFF.

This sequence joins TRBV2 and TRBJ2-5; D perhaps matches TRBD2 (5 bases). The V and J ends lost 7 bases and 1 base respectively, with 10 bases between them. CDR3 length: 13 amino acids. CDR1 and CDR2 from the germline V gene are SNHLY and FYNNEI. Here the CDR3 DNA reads TGTGCCAGCAATCACGGGATCCAAGAGACCCAGTACTTC. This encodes CASNHGIQETQYF.

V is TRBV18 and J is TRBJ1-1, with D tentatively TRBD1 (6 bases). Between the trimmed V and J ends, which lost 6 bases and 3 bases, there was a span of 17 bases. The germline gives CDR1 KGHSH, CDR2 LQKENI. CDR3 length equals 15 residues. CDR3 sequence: CASSPATGWDTEAFF. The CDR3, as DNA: TGTGCCAGCTCGCCAGCTACAGGGTGGGACACTGAAGCTTTCTTT.

DNA of the CDR3: TGTGCCAGCAGCGATAGGACAGGGGGGGATACGCAGTATTTT. Its translation: CASSDRTGGDTQYF. The chain uses TRBV6-6 and TRBJ2-3; 10 nucleotides line up with TRBD1. The CDR3 has 14 amino acids. Per the germline V gene, CDR1 is MNHNY and CDR2 is SVGAGI (reference sequence). The V gene end was trimmed by 6 bases and the J gene end by 6 bases; junction bases not matched to a gene: 6.

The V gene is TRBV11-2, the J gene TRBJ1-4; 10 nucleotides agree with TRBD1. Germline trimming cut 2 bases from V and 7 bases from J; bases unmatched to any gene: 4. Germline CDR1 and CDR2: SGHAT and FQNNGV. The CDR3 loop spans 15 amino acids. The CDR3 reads CASSLRQGAFEKLFF. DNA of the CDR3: TGTGCCAGCAGCTTAAGACAGGGGGCGTTTGAAAAACTGTTTTTT.

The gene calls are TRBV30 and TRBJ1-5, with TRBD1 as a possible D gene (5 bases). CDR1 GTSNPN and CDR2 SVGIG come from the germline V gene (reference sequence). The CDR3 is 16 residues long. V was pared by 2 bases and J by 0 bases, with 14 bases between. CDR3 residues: CAWSSRAGYSNQPQHF. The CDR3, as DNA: TGTGCCTGGAGTAGCAGGGCGGGGTATAGCAATCAGCCCCAGCATTTT. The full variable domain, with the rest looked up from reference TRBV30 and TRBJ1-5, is SQTIHQWPATLVQPVGSPLSLECTVEGTSNPNLYWYRQAAGRGLQLLFYSVGIGQISSEVPQNLSASRPQDRQFILSSKKLLLSDSGFYLCAWSSRAGYSNQPQHFGDGTRLSIL.

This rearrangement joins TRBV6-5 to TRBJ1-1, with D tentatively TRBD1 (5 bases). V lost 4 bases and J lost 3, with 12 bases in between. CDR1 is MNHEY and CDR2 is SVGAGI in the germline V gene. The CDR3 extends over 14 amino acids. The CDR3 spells CASSSGLGDTEAFF. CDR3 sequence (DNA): TGTGCCAGCAGTTCAGGCTTAGGGGACACTGAAGCTTTCTTT.

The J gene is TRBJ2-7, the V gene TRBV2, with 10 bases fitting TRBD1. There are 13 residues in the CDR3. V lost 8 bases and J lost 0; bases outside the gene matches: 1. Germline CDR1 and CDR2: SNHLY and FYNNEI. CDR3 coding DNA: TGTGCCAGCGGGGACAGGGGCTCCTACGAGCAGTACTTC. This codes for CASGDRGSYEQYF.

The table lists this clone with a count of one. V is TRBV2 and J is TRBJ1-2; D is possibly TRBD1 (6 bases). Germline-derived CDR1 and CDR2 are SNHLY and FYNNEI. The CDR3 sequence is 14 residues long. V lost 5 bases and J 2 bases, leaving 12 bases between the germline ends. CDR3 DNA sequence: TGTGCCAGCAGTTTAGGTAGGGGGAACTATGGCTACACCTTC. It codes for CASSLGRGNYGYTF.

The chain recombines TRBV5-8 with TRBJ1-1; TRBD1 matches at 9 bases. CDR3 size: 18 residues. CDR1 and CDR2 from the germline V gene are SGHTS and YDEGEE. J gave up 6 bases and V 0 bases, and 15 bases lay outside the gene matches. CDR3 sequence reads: CASSLARFFIDRGAEAFF. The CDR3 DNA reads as TGTGCCAGCAGCTTGGCCCGCTTTTTCATCGACAGGGGGGCTGAAGCTTTCTTT.

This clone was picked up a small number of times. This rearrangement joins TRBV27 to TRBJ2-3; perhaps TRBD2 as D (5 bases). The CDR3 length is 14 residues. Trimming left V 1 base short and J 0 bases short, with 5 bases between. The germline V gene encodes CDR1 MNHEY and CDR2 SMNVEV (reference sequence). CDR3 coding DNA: TGTGCCAGCAGTTTATGGACTAGCACAGATACGCAGTATTTT. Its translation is CASSLWTSTDTQYF.

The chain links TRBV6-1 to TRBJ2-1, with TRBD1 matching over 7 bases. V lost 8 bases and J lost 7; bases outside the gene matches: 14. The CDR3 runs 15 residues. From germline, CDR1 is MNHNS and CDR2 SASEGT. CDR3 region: CASDEGQLTRNEQFF. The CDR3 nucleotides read TGTGCCAGCGATGAGGGACAGCTAACTCGGAATGAGCAGTTCTTC.

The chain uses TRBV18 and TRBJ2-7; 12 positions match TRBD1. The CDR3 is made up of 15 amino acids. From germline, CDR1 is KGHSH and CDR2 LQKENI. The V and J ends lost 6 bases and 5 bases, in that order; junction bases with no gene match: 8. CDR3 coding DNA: TGTGCCAGCTCGGCGGCCGGGACAGGGGGCAACGAGCAGTACTTC. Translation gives CASSAAGTGGNEQYF.

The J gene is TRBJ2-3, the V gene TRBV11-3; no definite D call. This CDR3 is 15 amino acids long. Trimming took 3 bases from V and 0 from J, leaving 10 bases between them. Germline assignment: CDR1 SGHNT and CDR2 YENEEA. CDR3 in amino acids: CASSLVADSTDTQYF. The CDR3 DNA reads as TGTGCCAGCAGCTTGGTGGCGGATAGCACAGATACGCAGTATTTT.

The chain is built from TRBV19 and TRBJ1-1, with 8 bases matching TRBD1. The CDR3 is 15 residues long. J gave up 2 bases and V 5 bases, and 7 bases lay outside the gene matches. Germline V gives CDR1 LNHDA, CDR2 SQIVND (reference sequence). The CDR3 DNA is TGTGCCAGTAGTGAACGGACAGGGTTTAACACTGAAGCTTTCTTT. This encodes CASSERTGFNTEAFF.

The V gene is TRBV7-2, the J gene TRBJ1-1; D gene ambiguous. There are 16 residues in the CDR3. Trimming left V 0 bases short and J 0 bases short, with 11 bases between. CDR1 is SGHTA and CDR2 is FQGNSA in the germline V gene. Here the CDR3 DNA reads TGTGCCAGCAGCTTAGCCTACGATCCTATGAACACTGAAGCTTTCTTT. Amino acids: CASSLAYDPMNTEAFF.

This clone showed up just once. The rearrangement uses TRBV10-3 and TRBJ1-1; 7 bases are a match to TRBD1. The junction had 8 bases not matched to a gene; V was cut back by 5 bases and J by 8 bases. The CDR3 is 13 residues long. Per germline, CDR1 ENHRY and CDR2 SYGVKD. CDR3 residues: CAISSDRELEAFF. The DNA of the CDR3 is TGTGCCATCAGTTCAGACAGGGAGTTGGAAGCTTTCTTT.

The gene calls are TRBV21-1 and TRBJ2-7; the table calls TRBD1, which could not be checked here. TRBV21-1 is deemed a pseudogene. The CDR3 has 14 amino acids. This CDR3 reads CASSNQGARYEQYF. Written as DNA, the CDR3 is TGTGCCAGCAGCAACCAGGGGGCGCGGTACGAGCAGTACTTC.

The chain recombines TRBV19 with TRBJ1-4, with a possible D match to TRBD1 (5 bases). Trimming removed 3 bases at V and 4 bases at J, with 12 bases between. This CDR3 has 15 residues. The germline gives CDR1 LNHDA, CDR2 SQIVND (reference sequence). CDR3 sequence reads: CASSIVGAVNEKLFF. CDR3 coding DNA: TGTGCCAGTAGTATCGTTGGGGCGGTTAATGAAAAACTGTTTTTT.

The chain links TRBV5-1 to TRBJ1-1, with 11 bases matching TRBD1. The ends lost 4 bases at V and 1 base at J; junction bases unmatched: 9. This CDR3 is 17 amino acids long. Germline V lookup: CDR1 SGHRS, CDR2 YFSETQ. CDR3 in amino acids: CASSPGTGGPGNTEAFF. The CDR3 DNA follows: TGCGCCAGCAGCCCCGGGACAGGGGGGCCCGGGAACACTGAAGCTTTCTTT.